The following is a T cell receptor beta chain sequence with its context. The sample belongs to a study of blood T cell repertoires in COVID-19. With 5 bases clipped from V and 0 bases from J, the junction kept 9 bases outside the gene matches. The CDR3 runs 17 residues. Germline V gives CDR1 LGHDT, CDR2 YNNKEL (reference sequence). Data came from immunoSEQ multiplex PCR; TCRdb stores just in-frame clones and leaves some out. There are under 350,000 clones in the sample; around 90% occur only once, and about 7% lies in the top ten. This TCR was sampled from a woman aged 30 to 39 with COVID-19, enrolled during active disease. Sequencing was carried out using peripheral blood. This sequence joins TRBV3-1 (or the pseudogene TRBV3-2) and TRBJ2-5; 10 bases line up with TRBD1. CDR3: CASSKVPGQGNQETQYF. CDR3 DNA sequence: TGTGCCAGCAGCAAGGTACCGGGACAGGGGAACCAAGAGACCCAGTACTTC.